Below are 20 T cell receptor beta chains sequenced from a single sample in a study of shared T cell receptors in the human thymus. Only in-frame clones appear in the TCRdb table, and some are missing; sequencing was by immunoSEQ multiplex PCR. The sample has about 660,000 clones, 85% to 90% seen once. These sequences were also reported in another study, on human thymus T cells.

Sequenced material: thymocytes. The receptors here all came from a boy under two years old with a congenital heart defect.

This clone was seen only a few times. This sequence joins TRBV5-1 and TRBJ2-1, with 11 bases that match TRBD1. The J segment lost 7 bases and the V segment lost 4 bases, leaving 13 bases of the junction unmatched. Germline CDR1 reads SGHRS; CDR2 reads YFSETQ. CDR3 length: 17 amino acids. CDR3 sequence (DNA): TGCGCCAGCAGCAGACAAACGGGACAGGGGGTTTCGAATGAGCAGTTCTTC. Its protein is CASSRQTGQGVSNEQFF.

The J gene is TRBJ2-7, the V gene TRBV27, with 9 bases lining up with TRBD2. Germline V gene data show CDR1 as MNHEY and CDR2 as SMNVEV (reference sequence). There are 15 residues in the CDR3. Trimming cost V 2 bases and J 4 bases; bases outside gene matches: 6. The chain's CDR3 is CASSLGTSSEYEQYF. The CDR3 DNA is TGTGCCAGCAGTTTAGGGACTAGCTCGGAGTACGAGCAGTACTTC.

The rearrangement joins TRBV30 to TRBJ2-5, with a tentative D call TRBD1 (5 bases). Near its end, the DNA agrees better with TRBJ2-7, so the J call may be wrong. The CDR3 spans 15 residues. The V gene's germline CDR1 is GTSNPN and CDR2 SVGIG (reference sequence). CDR3 DNA sequence: TGTGCCTGGAGAGGTCCTTCTAGGGGCCGACACGAGCAGTACTTC. Amino acids: CAWRGPSRGRHEQYF.

This clone was recorded only once. The chain joins TRBV7-9 to TRBJ2-5, with 8 bases fitting TRBD1. Germline lookup yields CDR1 SEHNR and CDR2 FQNEAQ (reference sequence). The CDR3 totals 15 residues. With V trimmed by 3 bases and J by 4 bases, 7 bases remained unmatched. The CDR3 bases are TGTGCCAGCAGCTTGACAGGGGATCGAGGAGAGACCCAGTACTTC. Protein product: CASSLTGDRGETQYF.

The V gene is TRBV7-9, the J gene TRBJ2-1; D may be TRBD2 (6 bases). The CDR3 is 17 residues long. Germline V gene data show CDR1 as SEHNR and CDR2 as FQNEAQ (reference sequence). The V end lost 3 bases, the J end lost 4 bases, and 19 bases lay between the germline ends. The CDR3 sequence: CASSFFFSGGEYNEQFF. DNA for the CDR3: TGTGCCAGCAGCTTTTTCTTTAGCGGAGGGGAGTACAATGAGCAGTTCTTC.

This chain links TRBV5-4 with TRBJ2-1; maybe TRBD1 (6 bases). Germline V gives CDR1 SGHNT, CDR2 YYREEE (reference sequence). CDR3 length: 14 amino acids. V was trimmed by 0 bases and J by 6 bases, leaving 10 bases between them. The DNA of the CDR3 is TGTGCCAGCAGCTTGGGACAGGCATTCAATGAGCAGTTCTTC. Amino acid sequence: CASSLGQAFNEQFF.

The chain is built from TRBV7-9 and TRBJ2-4; D is perhaps TRBD2 (6 bases). Trimming cost V 10 bases and J 1 base, with 14 bases left between them. This CDR3 region has 14 residues. Germline CDR1 and CDR2: SEHNR and FQNEAQ (reference sequence). The CDR3 is CATGGNFAKNIQYF. CDR3 bases: TGTGCCACCGGCGGGAACTTTGCCAAAAACATTCAGTACTTC.

This chain connects TRBV30 to TRBJ2-3; 11 bases agree with TRBD2. After removal of 2 bases from V and 4 bases from J, the junction contained 5 bases not matched to a gene. Germline V CDR1 and CDR2: GTSNPN, SVGIG (reference sequence). The CDR3 length is 15 residues. The CDR3 DNA reads TGTGCCTGGAGTTGTAGCGGGAGGGCCCCAGATACGCAGTATTTT. Protein product: CAWSCSGRAPDTQYF. The entire variable domain, with the rest obtained from reference TRBV30 and TRBJ2-3, is as follows: SQTIHQWPATLVQPVGSPLSLECTVEGTSNPNLYWYRQAAGRGLQLLFYSVGIGQISSEVPQNLSASRPQDRQFILSSKKLLLSDSGFYLCAWSCSGRAPDTQYFGPGTRLTVL.

The CDR3 DNA follows: TGCAGCGTCGTGACAGGGACTAATGAAAAACTGTTTTTT. As protein: CSVVTGTNEKLFF. The V call is TRBV29-1, the J call TRBJ1-4, with TRBD1 matching over 7 bases. Germline V CDR1 and CDR2: SQVTM, ANQGSEA. The trim removed 6 bases at V and 2 bases at J, leaving 3 bases unmatched. This CDR3 region has 13 residues.

The chain recombines TRBV6-4 with TRBJ2-1, with a weak D call TRBD2 (6 bases). The ends were cut back, 2 bases at V and 2 bases at J, with 13 bases in the middle. The CDR3 runs to 16 residues. Germline V gene data show CDR1 as MRHNA and CDR2 as SNTAGT. CDR3 sequence reads: CASSDPSLAAYNEQFF. The DNA of the CDR3 is TGTGCCAGCAGTGACCCGTCACTAGCAGCCTACAATGAGCAGTTCTTC.

The V call is TRBV19, the J call TRBJ2-1; TRBD2 might be the D (5 bases). Germline-derived CDR1 and CDR2 are LNHDA and SQIVND (reference sequence). This CDR3 has 15 amino acids. Trimming pared 3 bases from V and 2 bases from J, leaving 11 bases between. The CDR3 DNA is TGTGCCAGTAGTATGTCCCTAGCCACCTACAATGAGCAGTTCTTC. It encodes CASSMSLATYNEQFF.

V is TRBV30 and J is TRBJ2-3; 7 bases map to TRBD2. CDR3 length: 17 residues. Unmatched junction bases numbered 14, after V lost 2 bases and J lost 3 bases. Per the germline V gene, CDR1 is GTSNPN and CDR2 is SVGIG (reference sequence). CDR3 in amino acids: CAWSPPSSGGRTDTQYF. CDR3 DNA: TGTGCCTGGAGTCCCCCTAGTTCCGGCGGGAGAACAGATACGCAGTATTTT.

This clone has just a few counts. The chain has TRBV5-4 and TRBJ2-3, with D tentatively TRBD1 (5 bases). Trimming removed 0 bases from V and 8 bases from J, with 16 bases in between. CDR3 length: 15 amino acids. Per germline, CDR1 SGHNT and CDR2 YYREEE (reference sequence). The CDR3 region is CASSLGGSDLGTQYF. The CDR3 DNA reads TGTGCCAGCAGCTTGGGGGGCAGTGACCTAGGTACGCAGTATTTT. The variable domain in full, completed from reference TRBV5-4 and TRBJ2-3, reads ETGVTQSPTHLIKTRGQQVTLRCSSQSGHNTVSWYQQALGQGPQFIFQYYREEENGRGNFPPRFSGLQFPNYSSELNVNALELDDSALYLCASSLGGSDLGTQYFGPGTRLTVL.

The gene calls are TRBV29-1 and TRBJ2-3; the match to TRBD2 covers 10 bases. From germline, CDR1 is SQVTM and CDR2 ANQGSEA. V trimming: 7 bases; J trimming: 4 bases; junction bases outside the gene matches: 8. This CDR3 contains 14 residues. CDR3 nucleotide sequence: TGCAGCGGGACGGGAGCGGGAGGGCCAGATACGCAGTATTTT. As protein: CSGTGAGGPDTQYF.

The V and J genes are TRBV27 and TRBJ2-2, with TRBD1 matching 10 bases. The CDR3 has 15 amino acids. Trimming cost V 6 bases and J 1 base; bases outside gene matches: 2. Looked up from germline, CDR1 is MNHEY and CDR2 is SMNVEV (reference sequence). CDR3 protein: CASRRTGGNTGELFF. CDR3 nucleotides: TGTGCCAGCAGACGGACAGGGGGGAACACCGGGGAGCTGTTTTTT.

The genes are TRBV28 and TRBJ1-2, with a possible D match to TRBD1 (5 bases). Germline assignment: CDR1 MDHEN and CDR2 SYDVKM. V was cut by 7 bases and J by 8 bases, with 20 bases left in between. The CDR3 covers 14 residues. This CDR3 reads CASTGGGGARGYTF. The CDR3 nucleotides are TGTGCCAGCACCGGGGGAGGAGGGGCGAGAGGCTACACCTTC.

This clone was detected a few times. The chain is built from TRBV4-3 and TRBJ1-1; the D gene is possibly TRBD1 (6 bases). Trimming took 2 bases from V and 5 from J, leaving 12 bases between them. The CDR3 length is 14 residues. Germline V gene lookup returns CDR1 LGHNA and CDR2 YSLEER. The CDR3 spells CASSQKRGGTEAFF. DNA for the CDR3: TGCGCCAGCAGCCAAAAAAGAGGGGGAACTGAAGCTTTCTTT.

The J gene is TRBJ2-3, the V gene TRBV2, with D unresolved. Trimming stripped 8 bases from V and 0 bases from J, with 3 bases between. The CDR3 runs 11 residues. CDR1 and CDR2 from the germline V gene are SNHLY and FYNNEI. The CDR3: CASPSTDTQYF. The DNA for the CDR3 is TGTGCCAGCCCTAGCACAGATACGCAGTATTTT.

V gene TRBV6-4 combines with J gene TRBJ2-2; a weak D match, TRBD1 (6 bases). V dropped 6 bases and J dropped 0 bases, with 14 bases sitting between them. Germline V CDR1 and CDR2: MRHNA, SNTAGT. CDR3 length equals 16 residues. The CDR3 sequence: CASSAYRVSNTGELFF. The DNA of the CDR3 is TGTGCCAGCAGCGCTTACAGGGTTTCGAACACCGGGGAGCTGTTTTTT.

Written as DNA, the CDR3 is TGTGCCAGCAGCGGCAGGGGGTTCGCCTACGAGCAGTACTTC. This codes for CASSGRGFAYEQYF. V is TRBV7-9 and J is TRBJ2-7; TRBD1 matches 7 bases. The V and J ends lost 5 bases and 2 bases, in that order; junction bases with no gene match: 6. The CDR3 runs 14 residues. Germline V gene data show CDR1 as SEHNR and CDR2 as FQNEAQ (reference sequence).